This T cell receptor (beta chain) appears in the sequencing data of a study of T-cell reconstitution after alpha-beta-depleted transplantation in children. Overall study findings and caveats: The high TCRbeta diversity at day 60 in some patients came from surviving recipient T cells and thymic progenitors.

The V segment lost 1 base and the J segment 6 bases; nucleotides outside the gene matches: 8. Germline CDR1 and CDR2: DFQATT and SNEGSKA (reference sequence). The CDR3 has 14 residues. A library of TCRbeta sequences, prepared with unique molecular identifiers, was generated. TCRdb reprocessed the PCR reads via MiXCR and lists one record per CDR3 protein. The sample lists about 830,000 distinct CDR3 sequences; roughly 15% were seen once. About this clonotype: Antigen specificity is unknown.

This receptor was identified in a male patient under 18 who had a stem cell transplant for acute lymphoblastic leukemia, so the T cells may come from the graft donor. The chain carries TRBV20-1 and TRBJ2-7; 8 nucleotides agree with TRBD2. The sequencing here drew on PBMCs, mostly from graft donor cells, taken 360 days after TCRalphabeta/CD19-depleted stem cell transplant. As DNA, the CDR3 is TGCAGTGCTAGAGGGGGGGTAGCGGGAAGCGAGCAGTACTTC. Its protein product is CSARGGVAGSEQYF.